Presented here are 29 T cell receptor beta chains from one specimen sequenced in a study of CD4 T cells in relation to SARS-CoV-2 and coronaviruses. The unexposed donors gave CD4+ T cells in about 2011-2019, prior to COVID-19. The cells were cultured for 10 days before CD4+ T cells were isolated. For these TCRs, the target antigens are not known. Assay used: immunoSEQ multiplex PCR; TCRdb lists only in-frame clones, some missing. In the table there are approximately 21,000 clones, around 76% of which are singletons. Sequenced sample: CD4+ T cells from PBMCs, cultured in vitro. Every receptor here comes from a human donor in good health.

The chain couples TRBV5-1 to TRBJ2-2; D tentatively fits TRBD1 or TRBD2 (5 bases each). Per the germline V gene, CDR1 is SGHRS and CDR2 is YFSETQ. The CDR3 runs to 15 residues. V was shortened by 0 bases and J by 4 bases, with 10 bases between the two germline ends. The CDR3 DNA reads TGCGCCAGCAGCTTGGACCCCGGGGCCACCGGGGAGCTGTTTTTT. The encoded protein is CASSLDPGATGELFF.

The V call is TRBV10-3, the J call TRBJ2-3; D may be TRBD1 (5 bases). Germline CDR1 ENHRY, CDR2 SYGVKD. V lost 6 bases, J lost 2 bases, and 18 bases lay in between. This CDR3 comprises 16 residues. CDR3 coding DNA: TGTGCCATCAGCAACTCACAGGTGTGGTCCACAGATACGCAGTATTTT. It encodes CAISNSQVWSTDTQYF.

The CDR3 protein is CATLDHRPFLHEQYF. The DNA of the CDR3 is TGTGCCACCCTGGATCACAGACCCTTTCTCCACGAGCAGTACTTC. The chain employs TRBV6-4 and TRBJ2-7; D is unresolved. The V and J ends lost 10 bases and 5 bases respectively, with 24 bases between them. The CDR3 runs to 15 residues. Germline CDR1 reads MRHNA; CDR2 reads SNTAGT.

The chain couples TRBV5-1 to TRBJ2-3; 10 bases are a match to TRBD2. Germline CDR1 reads SGHRS; CDR2 reads YFSETQ. V lost 4 bases and J lost 8; bases outside the gene matches: 7. The CDR3 has 14 residues. The CDR3 DNA reads as TGCGCCAGCAGCATCCTAGCGGGGGAGGGTACGCAGTATTTT. Its translation is CASSILAGEGTQYF.

This clone has a single count. The chain uses TRBV7-6 and TRBJ2-6, with D possibly matching TRBD2 (5 bases). This CDR3 contains 16 residues. Germline V gives CDR1 SGHVS, CDR2 FNYEAQ. V was shortened by 5 bases and J by 0 bases, with 11 bases between the two germline ends. The CDR3 DNA reads as TGTGCCAGCAGCACTAGACCAAGCTCTGGGGCCAACGTCCTGACTTTC. Amino acids: CASSTRPSSGANVLTF.

The chain links TRBV29-1 to TRBJ2-5; D uncertain. The CDR3 is 13 residues long. Between the trimmed V and J ends, which lost 6 bases and 2 bases, there was a span of 13 bases. The germline gives CDR1 SQVTM, CDR2 ANQGSEA. The CDR3 coding sequence is TGCAGCGTATCCAAGCCCCCACAAGAGACCCAGTACTTC. Protein product: CSVSKPPQETQYF.

J is TRBJ1-4 and V is TRBV5-6, with TRBD1 matching over 7 bases. CDR3 length: 15 residues. The V and J ends lost 0 bases and 7 bases, in that order; junction bases with no gene match: 6. Germline V gene lookup returns CDR1 SGHDT and CDR2 YYEEEE. Here the CDR3 reads CASSLGDRDLEKLFF. CDR3 nucleotide sequence: TGTGCCAGCAGCTTGGGAGACAGGGATCTTGAAAAACTGTTTTTT.

This chain joins TRBV4-1 and TRBJ2-5; possibly TRBD1 or TRBD2 for D (5 bases each). The length of the CDR3 is 16 residues. V was pared by 4 bases and J by 5 bases, with 20 bases between. In germline, CDR1 is MGHRA, CDR2 YSYEKL. The CDR3 DNA follows: TGCGCCAGCAGCCCCTCAGCGTCGGGGCCGACGGAGACCCAGTACTTC. Protein product: CASSPSASGPTETQYF.

CDR3 sequence reads: CASSLGGGGQETQYF. The CDR3 bases are TGTGCCAGCAGCTTAGGAGGGGGGGGGCAAGAGACCCAGTACTTC. V and J are TRBV7-2 and TRBJ2-5; the D gene is possibly TRBD2 (7 bases). Deletions cut 1 base from V and 2 bases from J, with 11 bases between. The germline CDR1 and CDR2 sequences are SGHTA and FQGNSA. The CDR3 consists of 15 residues.

The chain couples TRBV12-3 or TRBV12-4 to TRBJ1-4; 8 positions match TRBD1. V shed 7 bases and J 10 bases; nucleotides not matched to a gene: 5. This CDR3 spans 12 amino acids. In nucleotides, the CDR3 is TGTGCCAGCACGCCAGGGGGCCCAAAACTGTTTTTT. Amino acids: CASTPGGPKLFF.

This chain connects TRBV29-1 to TRBJ2-3; D is perhaps TRBD1 or TRBD2 (5 bases each). Germline loops: CDR1 SQVTM, CDR2 ANQGSEA. V lost 8 bases and J 3 bases, leaving 21 bases between the germline ends. This CDR3 is 15 amino acids long. The CDR3 loop reads CSSSPLGVMTDTQYF. CDR3 DNA: TGCAGCTCCAGCCCTTTGGGGGTCATGACAGATACGCAGTATTTT.

The rearrangement joins TRBV6-5 to TRBJ2-7; D could derive from TRBD1 or TRBD2 (6 bases each). This CDR3 is 14 amino acids long. V dropped 7 bases and J dropped 4 bases, with 17 bases sitting between them. CDR1 and CDR2 from the germline V gene are MNHEY and SVGAGI. CDR3 residues: CASNKGGRRYEQYF. The CDR3 DNA reads TGTGCCAGCAACAAAGGGGGGAGAAGGTACGAGCAGTACTTC.

The chain links TRBV2 to TRBJ1-6, with D possibly matching TRBD1 (6 bases). The CDR3 consists of 13 residues. V lost 6 bases and J lost 8, with 11 bases in between. Germline lookup yields CDR1 SNHLY and CDR2 FYNNEI. The CDR3 DNA reads TGTGCCAGCAGAACAGGGTTGCATTCACCCCTCCACTTT. This translates into CASRTGLHSPLHF.

The chain combines TRBV6-5 with TRBJ2-3, with 7 bases identical to TRBD2. The CDR3 has 15 residues. Germline lookup yields CDR1 MNHEY and CDR2 SVGAGI. Trimming cost V 0 bases and J 4 bases; bases outside gene matches: 4. The CDR3 region has the DNA TGTGCCAGCAGTTACTCGTGGACTAGTTCAGATACGCAGTATTTT. It encodes CASSYSWTSSDTQYF.

The V call is TRBV20-1, the J call TRBJ2-1; D possibly corresponds to TRBD2 (6 bases). With 3 bases removed from V and 9 bases from J, the gap between germline ends came to 18 bases. Germline CDR1 is DFQATT and CDR2 is SNEGSKA (reference sequence). This CDR3 region has 14 residues. CDR3 sequence: CSASGDSRHSEQFF. CDR3 nucleotide sequence: TGCAGTGCTAGTGGGGACTCTAGGCATAGTGAGCAGTTCTTC.

This rearrangement joins TRBV3-1 (or the pseudogene TRBV3-2) to TRBJ2-3; 9 nucleotides agree with TRBD2. Trimming removed 0 bases from V and 6 bases from J; junction bases left unmatched: 7. Germline-derived CDR1 and CDR2 are LGHDT and YNNKEL (reference sequence). This CDR3 has 16 residues. The CDR3 here is CASSQDLSGGSDTQYF. The CDR3 DNA follows: TGTGCCAGCAGCCAAGATCTAAGCGGGGGGTCCGATACGCAGTATTTT.

The chain is built from TRBV6-1 and TRBJ2-6; 8 bases agree with TRBD2. With 4 bases clipped from V and 3 bases from J, the junction kept 8 bases outside the gene matches. This CDR3 has 17 amino acids. Germline CDR1 reads MNHNS; CDR2 reads SASEGT. The CDR3 here is CASSALAAGNGANVLTF. CDR3 DNA sequence: TGTGCCAGCAGTGCACTAGCGGCCGGAAATGGGGCCAACGTCCTGACTTTC.

The genes are TRBV6-5 and TRBJ2-5; no clear D. The V gene's germline CDR1 is MNHEY and CDR2 SVGAGI. The CDR3 runs to 12 residues. V was clipped by 7 bases and J by 1 base, with 7 bases between them. The CDR3 region is CASTLFQETQYF. The CDR3 DNA is TGTGCCAGCACCCTTTTCCAAGAGACCCAGTACTTC.

The V call is TRBV24-1, the J call TRBJ1-5; D unresolved. The germline V and J ends were trimmed by 4 bases and 7 bases, with 7 bases remaining between them. Germline CDR1 KGHDR, CDR2 SFDVKD. CDR3 length: 12 amino acids. The CDR3 coding sequence is TGTGCCACCAGTGAGGCGGGCCAGCCCCAGCATTTT. Translation gives CATSEAGQPQHF.

J is TRBJ1-3 and V is TRBV7-2; D is perhaps TRBD1 (5 bases). The CDR3 contains 15 residues. The V and J ends lost 0 bases and 4 bases respectively, with 10 bases between them. Per germline, CDR1 SGHTA and CDR2 FQGNSA. DNA for the CDR3: TGTGCCAGCAGCTTAGCGGGGGTGAGCGGAAACACCATATATTTT. Translation gives CASSLAGVSGNTIYF.

The chain is built from TRBV5-1 and TRBJ2-1; D not certain. V dropped 3 bases and J dropped 4 bases, with 8 bases sitting between them. Germline loops: CDR1 SGHRS, CDR2 YFSETQ. This CDR3 spans 13 amino acids. The CDR3 nucleotides are TGCGCCAGCAGCTCGATACAGTACAATGAGCAGTTCTTC. Its protein product is CASSSIQYNEQFF.

The V gene is TRBV3-1 (or the pseudogene TRBV3-2), the J gene TRBJ2-1; 7 bases agree with TRBD2. The junction had 10 bases not matched to a gene; V was cut back by 5 bases and J by 6 bases. In germline, CDR1 is LGHDT, CDR2 YNNKEL (reference sequence). CDR3 length: 15 residues. CDR3 residues: CASSTQRGVGNEQFF. Here the CDR3 DNA reads TGTGCCAGCAGCACCCAGCGGGGTGTGGGCAATGAGCAGTTCTTC.

This clone came up a few times. The CDR3 sequence is CASSLDGGGAGYEQYF. As DNA, the CDR3 is TGTGCCAGCAGCTTAGATGGAGGGGGCGCGGGATACGAGCAGTACTTC. The chain couples TRBV11-2 to TRBJ2-7, with TRBD1 as a possible D gene (7 bases). Germline assignment: CDR1 SGHAT and CDR2 FQNNGV. Trimming cost V 0 bases and J 4 bases, with 16 bases left between them. This CDR3 has 16 residues.

The chain uses TRBV7-9 and TRBJ2-5; 14 positions match TRBD2. This CDR3 region has 14 residues. The ends lost 3 bases at V and 8 bases at J; junction bases unmatched: 2. Germline V gene data show CDR1 as SEHNR and CDR2 as FQNEAQ (reference sequence). This CDR3 is CASSLGLAGVTQYF. CDR3 in DNA: TGTGCCAGCAGCTTGGGACTAGCGGGAGTTACCCAGTACTTC.

V and J are TRBV18 and TRBJ1-6; perhaps TRBD1 as D (5 bases). This CDR3 contains 15 residues. Germline V lookup: CDR1 KGHSH, CDR2 LQKENI. V was shortened by 3 bases and J by 8 bases, with 14 bases between the two germline ends. CDR3 amino acids: CASSPSGGVDSPLHF. CDR3 nucleotide sequence: TGTGCCAGCTCACCTTCGGGGGGAGTCGATTCACCCCTCCACTTT.

V and J are TRBV5-1 and TRBJ1-5; D uncertain. The length of the CDR3 is 13 residues. Germline V gene lookup returns CDR1 SGHRS and CDR2 YFSETQ. The ends were cut back, 1 base at V and 11 bases at J, with 13 bases in the middle. CDR3 amino acids: CASSLPGLWAQHF. CDR3 in DNA: TGCGCCAGCAGCTTGCCCGGCCTTTGGGCCCAGCATTTT.

The chain links TRBV4-3 to TRBJ1-4, with TRBD1 identical over 9 bases. The CDR3 totals 14 residues. V shed 4 bases, J shed 7 bases, and the junction held 4 bases outside the gene matches. Per the germline V gene, CDR1 is LGHNA and CDR2 is YSLEER. CDR3 sequence: CASSPGTGSEKLFF. In nucleotides, the CDR3 is TGCGCCAGCAGCCCCGGGACAGGGAGTGAAAAACTGTTTTTT.

V is TRBV5-4 and J is TRBJ2-1; D perhaps matches TRBD1 (6 bases). V lost 1 base to trimming and J lost 8 bases, with 10 bases between them. This CDR3 has 13 residues. Germline loops: CDR1 SGHNT, CDR2 YYREEE (reference sequence). DNA for the CDR3: TGTGCCAGCAGCTTGAACAGGGCCGATGAGCAGTTCTTC. Translation gives CASSLNRADEQFF. Together with reference TRBV5-4 and TRBJ2-1, the CDR3 gives the full variable domain: ETGVTQSPTHLIKTRGQQVTLRCSSQSGHNTVSWYQQALGQGPQFIFQYYREEENGRGNFPPRFSGLQFPNYSSELNVNALELDDSALYLCASSLNRADEQFFGPGTRLTVL.

The chain joins TRBV5-4 to TRBJ2-4; D is uncertain. The germline gives CDR1 SGHNT, CDR2 YYREEE (reference sequence). Trimming pared 1 base from V and 0 bases from J, leaving 5 bases between. The CDR3 has 14 residues. The CDR3 region is CASSLSEAKNIQYF. The CDR3 DNA reads TGTGCCAGCAGCTTGTCTGAAGCCAAAAACATTCAGTACTTC.